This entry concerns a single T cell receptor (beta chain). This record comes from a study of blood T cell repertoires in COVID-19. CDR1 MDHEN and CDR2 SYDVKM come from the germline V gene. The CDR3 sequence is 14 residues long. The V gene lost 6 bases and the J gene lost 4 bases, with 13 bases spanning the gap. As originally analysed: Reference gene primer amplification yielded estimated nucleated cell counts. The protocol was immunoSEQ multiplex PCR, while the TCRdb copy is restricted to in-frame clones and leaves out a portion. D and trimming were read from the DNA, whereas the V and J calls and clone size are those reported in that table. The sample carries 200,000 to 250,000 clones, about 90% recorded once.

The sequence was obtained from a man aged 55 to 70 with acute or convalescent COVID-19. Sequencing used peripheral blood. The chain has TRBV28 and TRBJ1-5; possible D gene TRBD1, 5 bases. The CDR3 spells CASRVSGENQPQHF. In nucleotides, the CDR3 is TGTGCCAGCAGGGTCTCGGGGGAAAATCAGCCCCAGCATTTT. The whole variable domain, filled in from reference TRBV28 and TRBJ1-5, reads DVKVTQSSRYLVKRTGEKVFLECVQDMDHENMFWYRQDPGLGLRLIYFSYDVKMKEKGDIPEGYSVSREKKERFSLILESASTNQTSMYLCASRVSGENQPQHFGDGTRLSIL.